Below, 18 T cell receptor beta chains from the same sample are listed, as sequenced in a study of blood T cell repertoires in COVID-19 (dated by TCRdb to the early 2020s). Preparation of the library involved the immunoSEQ multiplex PCR assay. This immuneACCESS table, as held by TCRdb, lists in-frame sequences with V and J called but not all clones. Of the missing ones, under half trace to an unresolved V gene in checked studies; the others have no known cause. For this sample there are around 120,000 clones; roughly nine tenths appear just once. Approximately 3.5% of the sample is held by the ten biggest clonotypes. What was sequenced was peripheral blood. The origin of the receptors is a man in his fifties or sixties with active COVID-19.

The chain uses TRBV6-2 or TRBV6-3 and TRBJ2-1; 13 bases line up with TRBD2. This CDR3 has 15 residues. The junction had 5 bases not matched to a gene; V was cut back by 5 bases and J by 7 bases. CDR1 and CDR2 (germline): MNHEY, SVGEGT. The CDR3 bases are TGTGCCAGCAGTAACCGGACTAGCGGGAGAAATGAGCAGTTCTTC. It is translated as CASSNRTSGRNEQFF.

This sequence joins TRBV11-2 and TRBJ2-1, with 7 nucleotides matching TRBD1. Trimming removed 7 bases from V and 3 bases from J; junction bases left unmatched: 18. CDR1 is SGHAT, CDR2 FQNNGV, per germline. The CDR3 has 18 amino acids. The CDR3 is CASTSPPGRGKLYNEQFF. The CDR3, as DNA: TGTGCCAGCACCTCACCCCCCGGCAGGGGGAAACTCTACAATGAGCAGTTCTTC. Based on the CDR3 plus reference TRBV11-2 and TRBJ2-1, the full variable domain is EAGVAQSPRYKIIEKRQSVAFWCNPISGHATLYWYQQILGQGPKLLIQFQNNGVVDDSQLPKDRFSAERLKGVDSTLKIQPAKLEDSAVYLCASTSPPGRGKLYNEQFFGPGTRLTVL.

This clone was detected once. This rearrangement joins TRBV18 to TRBJ1-1; D possibly corresponds to TRBD1 (5 bases). Trimming stripped 3 bases from V and 2 bases from J, with 13 bases between. From germline, CDR1 is KGHSH and CDR2 LQKENI. The CDR3 is made up of 15 amino acids. The CDR3, as DNA: TGTGCCAGCTCACCGGGGCAGGGCGGTAACACTGAAGCTTTCTTT. Translated: CASSPGQGGNTEAFF.

The chain uses TRBV12-3 or TRBV12-4 and TRBJ1-2; no firm D call. The CDR3 is 11 residues long. V was clipped by 1 base and J by 7 bases, with 4 bases between them. The CDR3: CASSLGGGYTF. DNA for the CDR3: TGTGCCAGCAGTTTAGGCGGTGGCTACACCTTC.

The table lists this clone with a count of one. J is TRBJ2-1 and V is TRBV19; TRBD2 matches 13 bases. V was clipped by 5 bases and J by 4 bases; unmatched bases: 8. The CDR3 contains 17 residues. Per the germline V gene, CDR1 is LNHDA and CDR2 is SQIVND (reference sequence). The CDR3 here is CASSLRGGLAGYNEQFF. CDR3 coding DNA: TGTGCCAGTAGTCTCCGGGGGGGACTAGCGGGATACAATGAGCAGTTCTTC.

The rearrangement joins TRBV5-4 to TRBJ2-2; 10 bases map to TRBD2. With 3 bases clipped from V and 2 bases from J, the junction kept 7 bases outside the gene matches. CDR3 length equals 17 residues. The germline CDR1 and CDR2 sequences are SGHNT and YYREEE (reference sequence). CDR3 sequence reads: CASSSKTSGVNTGELFF. CDR3 DNA: TGTGCCAGCAGCTCCAAAACTAGCGGGGTTAACACCGGGGAGCTGTTTTTT.

This clone has just one count. V gene TRBV19 combines with J gene TRBJ1-5; weak D call: TRBD1 (5 bases). V gave up 4 bases and J gave up 4 bases, with 14 bases separating them. Germline assignment: CDR1 LNHDA and CDR2 SQIVND (reference sequence). The CDR3 runs 15 residues. CDR3 loop: CASSKGVSRNQPQHF. CDR3 DNA: TGTGCCAGTAGTAAAGGGGTTTCGAGAAATCAGCCCCAGCATTTT.

The chain couples TRBV5-1 to TRBJ2-3, with TRBD2 matching over 13 bases. The V segment lost 0 bases and the J segment 5 bases; nucleotides outside the gene matches: 9. Germline assignment: CDR1 SGHRS and CDR2 YFSETQ. This CDR3 region has 18 residues. The CDR3 DNA reads as TGCGCCAGCAGCTTGGAGAAATTGACTAGCGGGAGGATAGATACGCAGTATTTT. It specifies CASSLEKLTSGRIDTQYF.

This chain uses TRBV5-3 with TRBJ2-2, with 7 positions matching TRBD1. TRBV5-3 is treated as an ORF (open reading frame) with a function not yet certain. Trimming cost V 0 bases and J 5 bases; bases outside gene matches: 10. There are 17 residues in the CDR3. This CDR3 reads CARSLASGQGETGELFF. CDR3 bases: TGTGCCAGAAGCTTGGCCTCCGGGCAGGGGGAAACCGGGGAGCTGTTTTTT.

This chain joins TRBV6-5 and TRBJ1-5; TRBD1 might be the D (5 bases). The CDR3 runs to 13 residues. Germline CDR1 and CDR2: MNHEY and SVGAGI. V dropped 8 bases and J dropped 2 bases, with 10 bases sitting between them. DNA of the CDR3: TGTGCCAGCGGCCCAGGGCGCAATCAGCCCCAGCATTTT. It codes for CASGPGRNQPQHF.

This chain connects TRBV19 to TRBJ2-2, with 9 bases lining up with TRBD2. The germline gives CDR1 LNHDA, CDR2 SQIVND (reference sequence). Trimming cost V 3 bases and J 2 bases; bases outside gene matches: 7. The CDR3 runs 17 residues. The CDR3 DNA reads TGTGCCAGTAGTATCCGTAGCGGGAGTCGAAACACCGGGGAGCTGTTTTTT. This sequence encodes CASSIRSGSRNTGELFF.

This clone was recorded once. This chain links TRBV10-3 with TRBJ1-1; 8 bases are a match to TRBD1. V lost 2 bases and J lost 4; bases outside the gene matches: 3. CDR3 length: 14 amino acids. Looked up from germline, CDR1 is ENHRY and CDR2 is SYGVKD. The CDR3: CAISEATGGTEAFF. The CDR3 DNA follows: TGTGCCATCAGTGAGGCTACAGGGGGCACTGAAGCTTTCTTT.

The gene calls are TRBV6-1 and TRBJ2-1; 7 bases align to TRBD1. The CDR3 consists of 16 residues. CDR1 is MNHNS, CDR2 SASEGT, per germline. Trimming at V came to 2 bases and at J to 2 bases, leaving 6 bases not matched to a gene. CDR3 sequence (DNA): TGTGCCAGCAGTGAAAGGTGGGGGACAGCCTACAATGAGCAGTTCTTC. Protein product: CASSERWGTAYNEQFF.

The chain carries TRBV21-1 and TRBJ2-7; the tabulated D call, TRBD2, remains unverified against the DNA. TRBV21-1 is classified as a pseudogene. The CDR3 totals 16 residues. The CDR3 protein is CASSKRVGRARYEQYV. DNA of the CDR3: TGTGCCAGCAGCAAACGTGTCGGGAGGGCCCGCTACGAGCAGTACGTC.

The chain couples TRBV7-8 to TRBJ2-3; D uncertain. Germline assignment: CDR1 SGHVS and CDR2 FQNEAQ. With 4 bases removed from V and 1 base from J, the gap between germline ends came to 9 bases. This CDR3 is 14 amino acids long. The CDR3 nucleotides read TGTGCCAGCAGCTCAAGCTATCGCACAGATACGCAGTATTTT. Protein product: CASSSSYRTDTQYF.

This clone was seen a few times. The chain carries TRBV5-1 and TRBJ2-5; 9 bases agree with TRBD1. CDR3 size: 14 residues. Trimming removed 7 bases from V and 5 bases from J; junction bases left unmatched: 9. Germline V gene lookup returns CDR1 SGHRS and CDR2 YFSETQ. The CDR3 DNA reads as TGCGCCAGCGGTACCGGGACAGGGAGGGAGACCCAGTACTTC. Its translation: CASGTGTGRETQYF.

V gene TRBV5-1 combines with J gene TRBJ1-1, with a weak D call TRBD1 (5 bases). Germline values: CDR1 SGHRS, CDR2 YFSETQ. The V end was cut by 4 bases, the J end by 0 bases, with 10 bases between. The CDR3 consists of 14 residues. DNA for the CDR3: TGCGCCAGCAGCAATGGGGGGTTGAACACTGAAGCTTTCTTT. Its translation is CASSNGGLNTEAFF.

The J gene is TRBJ2-1, the V gene TRBV5-4; possibly TRBD2 for D (6 bases). Per germline, CDR1 SGHNT and CDR2 YYREEE (reference sequence). V was trimmed by 4 bases and J by 7 bases, leaving 24 bases between them. The CDR3 contains 17 residues. CDR3 protein: CASSASTMKTRTNEQFF. CDR3 bases: TGTGCCAGCAGCGCGTCGACGATGAAGACTAGGACGAATGAGCAGTTCTTC.